The text below deals with one T cell receptor (beta chain). Trimming took off 1 base at V and 2 bases at J, with 6 bases between the two ends. The CDR3 spans 14 residues. The germline V gene has CDR1 MNHEY and CDR2 SVGAGI. This specimen belongs to a study of patients and donors after allogeneic stem cell transplantation. TCRdb re-derived calls from the RT-PCR reads in MiXCR, one entry per CDR3 protein. The sample includes 150,000 to 250,000 distinct CDR3 sequences, less than 45% of them seen just once. This chain joins TRBV6-5 and TRBJ1-3; D is possibly TRBD1 (5 bases). This sequence was found in a human donor who was either an allogeneic HSCT recipient or a stem cell or donor lymphocyte infusion donor (not recorded which). It is not recorded whose cells these are; they may come from a transplant donor. Sample: blood, either unsorted or a sorted T cell fraction (not recorded which). CDR3 sequence reads: CASSYLGAGNTIYF. CDR3 coding DNA: TGTGCCAGCAGTTACTTAGGGGCTGGAAACACCATATATTTT.